The present T cell receptor beta chain was sequenced within a study of blood T cells in healthy people across ages. Study background: Per two T cells, about one barcoded beta molecule was captured through template switching.

This clonotype was detected only a few times. Its antigen is undetermined. Findings and limits, study-wide: Diversity was higher, and naive CD4+ cells more numerous, in long-lived donors than in aged donors.

Through a sample-barcoded 5' primer and a J-beta primer mix, a second PCR was run for about 6 to 11 cycles. One entry per CDR3 protein, called by TCRdb with MiXCR from the 5' RACE reads. The sample contains about 570,000 distinct CDR3 sequences, roughly 28% of which appear only once. Sequenced material: blood. The TCR comes from a woman in her seventies in good health.

In nucleotides, the CDR3 is TGTGCCAGCAGCGGGACGAGACTCCAAGAGACCCAGTACTTC. As protein: CASSGTRLQETQYF. This chain joins TRBV25-1 and TRBJ2-5, with D perhaps TRBD1 or TRBD2 (5 bases each). Germline CDR1 MGHDK, CDR2 SYGVNS. CDR3 size: 14 residues. Trimming shortened V by 6 bases and J by 1 base, and 12 bases separated the two germline ends.